These 22 T cell receptor beta chains were sequenced from one sample in a study of T-cell memory formation after mild COVID-19. One entry per CDR3 protein results from TCRdb running MiXCR on the 5' RACE reads. The repertoire includes 250,000 to 350,000 distinct CDR3 sequences, roughly 16% of them detected once, and approximately 25% sits in the top ten. The sequencing sample was made of PBMCs or a T cell subset sorted from them (not recorded which). The receptors were sampled from a man younger than 35 who had mild COVID-19 (a few samples of this study predate the infection). Cell type and time point are not known.

Many counts were recorded for this clonotype. The rearrangement uses TRBV4-3 and TRBJ2-3, with TRBD2 matching 13 bases. Germline V gives CDR1 LGHNA, CDR2 YSLEER. The CDR3 loop spans 15 amino acids. V was clipped by 4 bases and J by 10 bases; unmatched bases: 8. DNA for the CDR3: TGCGCCAGCAGCCGCGGGACTAGCGGGGACCCTGCGCAGTATTTT. Its translation: CASSRGTSGDPAQYF.

This chain connects TRBV4-3 to TRBJ1-4; 9 nucleotides line up with TRBD1. Germline CDR1 is LGHNA and CDR2 is YSLEER. There are 16 residues in the CDR3. The ends lost 3 bases at V and 11 bases at J; junction bases unmatched: 13. CDR3 residues: CASSQEQGANVGKLFF. DNA of the CDR3: TGCGCCAGCAGCCAGGAACAGGGGGCTAATGTGGGGAAACTGTTTTTT.

This clonotype was observed at least ten times. The chain links TRBV18 to TRBJ2-5; no reliable D call. V dropped 0 bases and J dropped 5 bases, with 10 bases sitting between them. Germline assignment: CDR1 KGHSH and CDR2 LQKENI. This CDR3 has 14 residues. The CDR3 loop reads CASSPPRSWETQYF. CDR3 DNA: TGTGCCAGCTCACCACCGAGGTCGTGGGAGACCCAGTACTTC.

This clonotype was seen a handful of times. The chain links TRBV6-2 or TRBV6-3 to TRBJ1-1; 9 nucleotides line up with TRBD1. Germline values: CDR1 MNHEY, CDR2 SVGEGT. CDR3 length equals 16 residues. V trimming: 5 bases; J trimming: 7 bases; junction bases outside the gene matches: 14. The CDR3 protein is CASSEPAGTGWSEAFF. The CDR3 DNA reads TGTGCCAGCAGTGAGCCTGCCGGGACAGGGTGGAGTGAAGCTTTCTTT.

The genes are TRBV7-3 and TRBJ1-1; no firm D call. Trimming pared 6 bases from V and 2 bases from J, leaving 16 bases between. The CDR3 has 15 amino acids. The germline gives CDR1 SGHTA, CDR2 FQGTGA. The CDR3 DNA follows: TGTGCCAGCAGTCTGAACCCAGCAGCCAACACTGAAGCTTTCTTT. It is translated as CASSLNPAANTEAFF.

This sequence joins TRBV7-2 and TRBJ2-5; D remains ambiguous. This CDR3 region has 13 residues. Trimming took off 5 bases at V and 4 bases at J, with 11 bases between the two ends. Germline-derived CDR1 and CDR2 are SGHTA and FQGNSA. Written as DNA, the CDR3 is TGTGCCAGCAGCCCTCTTCTGGGAGAGACCCAGTACTTC. It codes for CASSPLLGETQYF.

V is TRBV20-1 and J is TRBJ2-5; 8 bases agree with TRBD2. With V trimmed by 0 bases and J by 2 bases, 11 bases remained unmatched. The CDR3 has 17 amino acids. Germline lookup yields CDR1 DFQATT and CDR2 SNEGSKA (reference sequence). CDR3 bases: TGCAGTGCTAGAGATCTCGAAGGCGGGGGGTATCAAGAGACCCAGTACTTC. This gives the protein CSARDLEGGGYQETQYF.

This clonotype was seen ten or more times. This sequence joins TRBV7-3 and TRBJ2-3, with D perhaps matching TRBD2 (7 bases). Between the trimmed V and J ends, which lost 8 bases and 3 bases, there was a span of 18 bases. Germline CDR1 SGHTA, CDR2 FQGTGA. The CDR3 covers 15 residues. The CDR3 is CASSDRGGGTDTQYF. Here the CDR3 DNA reads TGTGCCAGCTCAGACCGCGGGGGCGGAACAGATACGCAGTATTTT. The full variable domain, with the rest looked up from reference TRBV7-3 and TRBJ2-3, is GAGVSQTPSNKVTEKGKYVELRCDPISGHTALYWYRQSLGQGPEFLIYFQGTGAADDSGLPNDRFFAVRPEGSVSTLKIQRTERGDSAVYLCASSDRGGGTDTQYFGPGTRLTVL.

This clonotype came up a few times. This rearrangement joins TRBV4-3 to TRBJ2-7; D is unresolved. Germline lookup yields CDR1 LGHNA and CDR2 YSLEER. With 0 bases removed from V and 0 bases from J, the gap between germline ends came to 9 bases. The length of the CDR3 is 15 residues. The CDR3 coding sequence is TGCGCCAGCAGCCAAGAAGCTTTTAGCTCCTACGAGCAGTACTTC. This codes for CASSQEAFSSYEQYF.

In this sample, this clonotype turned up a few times. This chain connects TRBV4-1 to TRBJ1-1; no definite D call. Trimming pared 5 bases from V and 0 bases from J, leaving 10 bases between. The CDR3 length is 14 residues. The V gene's germline CDR1 is MGHRA and CDR2 YSYEKL. The CDR3 loop is CASSSQYLNTEAFF. CDR3 DNA sequence: TGCGCCAGCAGCTCACAGTATCTGAACACTGAAGCTTTCTTT.

This clonotype has a handful of counts. The chain is built from TRBV29-1 and TRBJ2-1; TRBD2 matches 7 bases. Germline assignment: CDR1 SQVTM and CDR2 ANQGSEA. The junction had 13 bases not matched to a gene; V was cut back by 8 bases and J by 6 bases. The length of the CDR3 is 14 residues. Here the CDR3 reads CSTNRRGWGNEQFF. CDR3 DNA sequence: TGCAGCACCAACCGGCGGGGGTGGGGCAATGAGCAGTTCTTC.

This chain links TRBV12-3 or TRBV12-4 with TRBJ2-1, with 12 nucleotides matching TRBD2. CDR3 size: 14 residues. With 7 bases clipped from V and 9 bases from J, the junction kept 7 bases outside the gene matches. CDR3 loop: CASIVTSGGSEQFF. The DNA of the CDR3 is TGTGCCAGCATTGTAACTAGCGGGGGGAGTGAGCAGTTCTTC.

The chain has TRBV7-9 and TRBJ1-1, with D maybe TRBD1 (6 bases). Germline-derived CDR1 and CDR2 are SEHNR and FQNEAQ (reference sequence). The CDR3 is 16 residues long. Trimming cost V 11 bases and J 1 base, with 23 bases left between them. The CDR3 nucleotides are TGTGCCCCCAATCCCCAGACAGGACGAGGGAACACTGAAGCTTTCTTT. It is translated as CAPNPQTGRGNTEAFF.

This clonotype was counted between two and nine times. CDR3 coding DNA: TGTGCCAGCAGTTACTCGACAGCGGCGTGGAGCTATGGCTACACCTTC. This translates into CASSYSTAAWSYGYTF. The chain recombines TRBV6-5 with TRBJ1-2, with D perhaps matching TRBD1 (5 bases). V lost 0 bases, J lost 4 bases, and 15 bases lay in between. Looked up from germline, CDR1 is MNHEY and CDR2 is SVGAGI. This CDR3 region has 16 residues.

The chain joins TRBV6-5 to TRBJ1-6, with D unresolved. Germline V lookup: CDR1 MNHEY, CDR2 SVGAGI. V was clipped by 6 bases and J by 0 bases, with 9 bases between them. This CDR3 region has 15 residues. The CDR3 region is CASSQFYSYNSPLHF. The CDR3 DNA reads TGTGCCAGCAGCCAATTCTACTCCTATAATTCACCCCTCCACTTT.

In its sample, this clonotype was seen a few times. V and J are TRBV4-1 and TRBJ2-2, with D unresolved. CDR1 and CDR2 (germline): MGHRA, YSYEKL. Deletions cut 0 bases from V and 2 bases from J, with 13 bases between. The CDR3 has 17 amino acids. The CDR3 loop is CASSQDRRLTNTGELFF. The DNA for the CDR3 is TGCGCCAGCAGCCAAGATAGACGGTTAACAAACACCGGGGAGCTGTTTTTT.

The sample holds a few counts of this clonotype. The chain recombines TRBV13 with TRBJ2-7, with D perhaps TRBD1 (6 bases). With 4 bases removed from V and 2 bases from J, the gap between germline ends came to 9 bases. The CDR3 extends over 13 amino acids. Germline CDR1 PRHDT, CDR2 FYEKMQ (reference sequence). The CDR3 spells CASSSTGTYEQYF. CDR3 coding DNA: TGTGCCAGCAGCTCGACAGGAACCTACGAGCAGTACTTC.

The rearrangement links TRBV29-1 to TRBJ2-3, with TRBD1 matching 7 bases. Trimming took 4 bases from V and 2 from J; bases not matched to a gene: 3. The CDR3 length is 13 residues. CDR1 is SQVTM and CDR2 is ANQGSEA in the germline V gene. CDR3 in amino acids: CSVGGTVTDTQYF. Here the CDR3 DNA reads TGCAGCGTTGGGGGGACAGTCACAGATACGCAGTATTTT.

This clonotype was seen a few times. The chain joins TRBV11-2 to TRBJ2-3; 7 nucleotides line up with TRBD2. The CDR3 extends over 13 amino acids. Germline CDR1 and CDR2: SGHAT and FQNNGV. The J segment lost 7 bases and the V segment lost 5 bases, leaving 6 bases of the junction unmatched. Written as DNA, the CDR3 is TGTGCCAGCAGCGCGGCGGGGGTTTATACGCAGTATTTT. Translation: CASSAAGVYTQYF.

This clonotype has only a few counts. V and J are TRBV20-1 and TRBJ2-1; D remains ambiguous. Trimming stripped 8 bases from V and 10 bases from J, with 15 bases between. There are 11 residues in the CDR3. Germline values: CDR1 DFQATT, CDR2 SNEGSKA (reference sequence). The CDR3 loop is CSSSWAREQFF. Here the CDR3 DNA reads TGCAGTTCTTCGTGGGCGAGGGAGCAGTTCTTC.

This clonotype was seen a handful of times. The genes are TRBV7-9 and TRBJ1-4, with D hard to call. This CDR3 has 12 residues. Looked up from germline, CDR1 is SEHNR and CDR2 is FQNEAQ (reference sequence). The V gene lost 1 base and the J gene lost 7 bases, with 4 bases spanning the gap. CDR3 region: CASSLDLEKLFF. CDR3 nucleotides: TGTGCCAGCAGCTTAGACCTTGAAAAACTGTTTTTT.

Only a few counts were recorded for this clonotype. The chain is built from TRBV7-9 and TRBJ1-1; D is uncertain. Germline V gene sequence: CDR1 SEHNR, CDR2 FQNEAQ (reference sequence). The CDR3 is 11 amino acids. Trimming removed 3 bases from V and 10 bases from J, with 9 bases in between. CDR3 in DNA: TGTGCCAGCAGCTTCGGAGGGAGAGCTTTCTTT. Protein product: CASSFGGRAFF.